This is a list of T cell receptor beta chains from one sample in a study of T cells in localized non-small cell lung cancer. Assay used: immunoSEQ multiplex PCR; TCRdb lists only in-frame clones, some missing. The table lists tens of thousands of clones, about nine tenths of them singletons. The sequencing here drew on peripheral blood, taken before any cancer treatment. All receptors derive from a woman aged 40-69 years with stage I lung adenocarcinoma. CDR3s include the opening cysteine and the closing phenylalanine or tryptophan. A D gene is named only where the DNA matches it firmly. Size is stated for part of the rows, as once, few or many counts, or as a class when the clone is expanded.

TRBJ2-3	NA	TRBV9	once	TGTGCCAGCAGCGTCCATCCTAGAGATACGCAGTATTTT	CASSVHPRDTQYF
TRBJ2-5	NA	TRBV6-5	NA	TGTGCCAGCGCTTATTCCGGGACGGGGCCAGAGACCCAGTACTTC	CASAYSGTGPETQYF
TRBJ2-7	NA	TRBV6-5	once	TGTGCCAGCAGTTATGACGGACTTTACGAGCAGTACTTC	CASSYDGLYEQYF
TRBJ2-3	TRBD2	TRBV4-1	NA	TGCGCCAGCAGCCAAGAGGGAGCGGGGGCCCGCACAGATACGCAGTATTTT	CASSQEGAGARTDTQYF
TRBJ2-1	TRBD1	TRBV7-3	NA	TGTGCCAGCAGCATAGGACAGGGAGGAAATGAGCAGTTCTTC	CASSIGQGGNEQFF
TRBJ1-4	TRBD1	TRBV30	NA	TGTGCCTGGAGCCCAAGGACAGGGCTTCCCCAACTGTTTTTT	CAWSPRTGLPQLFF
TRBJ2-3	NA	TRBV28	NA	TGTGCCAGCAGTGAGGGACCGGCTAGCACAGATACGCAGTATTTT	CASSEGPASTDTQYF
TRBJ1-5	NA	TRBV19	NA	TGTGCCAGTACCTTGGGGGGGGGTAGCAATCAGCCCCAGCATTTT	CASTLGGGSNQPQHF
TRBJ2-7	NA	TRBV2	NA	TGTGCCAGCAGAACAACCCCAGGGAACGAGCAGTACTTC	CASRTTPGNEQYF
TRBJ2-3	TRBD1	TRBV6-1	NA	TGTGCCAGCAGTGAATCTGGGACAGGCTTAGATACGCAGTATTTT	CASSESGTGLDTQYF
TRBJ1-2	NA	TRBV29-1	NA	TGCAGCTTCGGGAGGGGTTCGGAAGCTAACTATGGCTACACCTTC	CSFGRGSEANYGYTF
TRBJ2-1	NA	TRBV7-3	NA	TGTGCCAGCAGCTTCCCTGGGGGCAATGAGCAGTTCTTC	CASSFPGGNEQFF
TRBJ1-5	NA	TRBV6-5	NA	TGTGCCAGCAGTTACGACGGTACTAATCAGCCCCAGCATTTT	CASSYDGTNQPQHF